This record concerns one T cell receptor beta chain sequence. This sample stems from a study of Graves' ophthalmopathy and Graves' hyperthyroidism. TCR beta CDR3 regions were amplified from RNA transcripts. Following a first-round RT-PCR that used HTBI primers, a second-round multiplex PCR was carried out. TCRdb analysed the multiplex PCR reads with MiXCR anew, one entry per CDR3 protein. The repertoire holds some 160,000 distinct CDR3 sequences, with 39% as singletons. The CDR3 length is 14 residues. Trimming cost V 6 bases and J 3 bases, with 14 bases left between them. This TCR came from a young man with Graves' ophthalmopathy. Specimen: peripheral blood. V is TRBV12-3 or TRBV12-4 and J is TRBJ2-5; possibly TRBD2 for D (6 bases). The CDR3 sequence: CASRIGGTEETQYF. DNA for the CDR3: TGTGCCAGCAGAATTGGGGGGACCGAAGAGACCCAGTACTTC.